This T cell receptor beta chain was recorded in a study of blood T cell repertoires in COVID-19. The CDR3 sequence is 15 residues long. Per germline, CDR1 SGDLS and CDR2 YYNGEE. V was cut by 0 bases and J by 1 base, with 10 bases left in between. Assay: immunoSEQ multiplex PCR; the TCRdb copy retains only in-frame clones and omits some. The table records roughly 210,000 clones, approximately 90% of them present only once. This receptor was identified in a man between 65 and 85 years old with acute or convalescent COVID-19. The chain uses TRBV9 and TRBJ1-1; maybe TRBD1 (5 bases). Sequencing was carried out using peripheral blood. CDR3 loop: CASSVGVDRNTEAFF. The CDR3 DNA is TGTGCCAGCAGCGTAGGGGTAGACAGGAACACTGAAGCTTTCTTT.